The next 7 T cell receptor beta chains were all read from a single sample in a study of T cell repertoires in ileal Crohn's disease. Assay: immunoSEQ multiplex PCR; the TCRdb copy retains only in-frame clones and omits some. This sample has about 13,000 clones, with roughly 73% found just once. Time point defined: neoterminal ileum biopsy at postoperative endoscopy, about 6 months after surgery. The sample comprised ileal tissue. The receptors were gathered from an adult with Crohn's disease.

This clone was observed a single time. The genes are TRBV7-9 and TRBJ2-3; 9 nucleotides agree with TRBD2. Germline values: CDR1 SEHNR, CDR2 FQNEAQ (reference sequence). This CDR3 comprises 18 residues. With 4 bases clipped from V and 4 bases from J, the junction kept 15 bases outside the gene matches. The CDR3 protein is CASSSPGKAGGPADTQYF. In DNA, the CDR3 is TGTGCCAGCAGCTCTCCGGGGAAGGCGGGAGGGCCCGCAGATACGCAGTATTTT.

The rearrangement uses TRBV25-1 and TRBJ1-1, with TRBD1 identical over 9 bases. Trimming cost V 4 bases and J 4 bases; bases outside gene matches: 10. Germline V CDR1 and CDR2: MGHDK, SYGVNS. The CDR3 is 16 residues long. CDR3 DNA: TGTGCCAGCAGTGCCCGGGACAGGGTGTTAGGCACTGAAGCTTTCTTT. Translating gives CASSARDRVLGTEAFF.

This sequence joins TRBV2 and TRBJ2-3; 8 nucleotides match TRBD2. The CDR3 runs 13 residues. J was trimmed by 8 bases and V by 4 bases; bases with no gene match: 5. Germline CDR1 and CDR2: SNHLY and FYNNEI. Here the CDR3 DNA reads TGTGCCAGCAGTGTTTCCCTAGCGGGTACGCAGTATTTT. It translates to CASSVSLAGTQYF.

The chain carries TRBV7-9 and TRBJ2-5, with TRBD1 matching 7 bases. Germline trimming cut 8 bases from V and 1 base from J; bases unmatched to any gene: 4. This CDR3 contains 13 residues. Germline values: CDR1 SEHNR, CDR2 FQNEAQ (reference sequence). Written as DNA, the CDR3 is TGTGCCAGCCGTCGGGACAGCCAAGAGACCCAGTACTTC. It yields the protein CASRRDSQETQYF.

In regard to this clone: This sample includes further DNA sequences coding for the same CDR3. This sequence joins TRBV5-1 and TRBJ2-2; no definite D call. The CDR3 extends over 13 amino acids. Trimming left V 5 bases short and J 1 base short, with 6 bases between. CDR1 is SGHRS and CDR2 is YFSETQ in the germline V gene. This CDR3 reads CASRAGNTGELFF. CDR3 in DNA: TGCGCCAGCAGGGCAGGGAACACCGGGGAGCTGTTTTTT.

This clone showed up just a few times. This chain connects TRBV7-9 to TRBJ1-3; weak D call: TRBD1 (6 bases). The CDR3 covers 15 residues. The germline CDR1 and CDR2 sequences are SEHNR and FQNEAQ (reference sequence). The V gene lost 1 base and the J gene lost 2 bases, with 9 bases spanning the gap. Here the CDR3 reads CASSLGGLAGNTIYF. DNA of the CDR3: TGTGCCAGCAGCTTAGGGGGGCTAGCTGGAAACACCATATATTTT.

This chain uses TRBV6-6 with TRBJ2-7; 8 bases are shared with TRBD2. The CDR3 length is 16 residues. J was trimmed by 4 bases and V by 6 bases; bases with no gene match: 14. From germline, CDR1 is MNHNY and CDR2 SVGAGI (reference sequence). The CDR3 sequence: CASSSGGGPRGYEQYF. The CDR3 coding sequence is TGTGCCAGCAGCTCCGGGGGGGGCCCCAGGGGATACGAGCAGTACTTC.